This T cell receptor (beta chain) was obtained from a study of PD-1 blockade in classical Hodgkin lymphoma. Germline V gene sequence: CDR1 SNHLY, CDR2 FYNNEI. V lost 7 bases, J lost 2 bases, and 8 bases lay in between. The CDR3 has 13 residues. A word on this clone: The antigen is not known.

Clones were sequenced by immunoSEQ multiplex PCR, and TCRdb holds only the in-frame ones, with some missing. Found here are 20,000 to 25,000 clones, 65% to 90% of them singletons; the top ten hold approximately 2.8%. Time point here: cycle 4 day 1 (C4D1), after around six weeks of nivolumab. Relapses following autologous stem cell transplantation were seen in all patients, with brentuximab vedotin exposure varying. Negative selection with magnetic separation was used to purify CD4+ T cells from thawed PBMCs. Best outcomes ranged across complete response, partial response and progressive disease. Study-wide results and limits: Whereas CD4+ TCR diversity had risen significantly by C4D1, CD8+ TCR diversity had not. The authors have not defined what causes the repertoire differences, possibly disease activity or prior therapy. Complete responders entered with baseline diversity on par with newly diagnosed patients, the results showed.

Sequencing used CD4+ T cells from blood, obtained before the fourth cycle of nivolumab. This chain links TRBV2 with TRBJ1-4; D ambiguous. This TCR was recovered from a human donor with classical Hodgkin lymphoma. The CDR3 nucleotides read TGTGCCAGCACGAGGGTCACTAATGAAAAACTGTTTTTT. It codes for CASTRVTNEKLFF.